The following is a T cell receptor (beta chain) sequence with its context. MiXCR, run by TCRdb on the 5' RACE reads, gives a single entry per CDR3 protein. This sample has about 560,000 distinct CDR3 sequences, with roughly 17% found just once. These data originate in a study of T-cell memory formation after mild COVID-19. The CDR3 has 15 residues. Looked up from germline, CDR1 is LGHNA and CDR2 is YSLEER. The V gene lost 1 base and the J gene lost 3 bases, with 13 bases spanning the gap. The receptor comes from an adult woman who had mild COVID-19 (a few samples of this study predate the infection). Cell type and time point are not known. Sequenced: PBMCs or a T cell subset sorted from them (not recorded which). The chain employs TRBV4-3 and TRBJ2-7; unclear D gene. This CDR3 reads CASSQVIDKVYEQYF. CDR3 coding DNA: TGCGCCAGCAGCCAAGTCATCGACAAAGTCTACGAGCAGTACTTC.